Presented here are 9 T cell receptor beta chains from one specimen sequenced in a study of beta chain features in type 1 diabetes. TCRB transcripts that were expressed got sequenced, as all of the isolated RNA had been reverse transcribed. The protocol was immunoSEQ multiplex PCR, while the TCRdb copy is restricted to in-frame clones and leaves out a portion. The repertoire includes around 430,000 clones, approximately 30% of them detected once, and 0.06% to 0.07% sits in the top ten. Source material: naive CD4+ T cells from blood. Receptors originate from a man aged 18 to 30 in good health.

The genes are TRBV4-3 and TRBJ2-2; the match to TRBD1 covers 8 bases. The V gene's germline CDR1 is LGHNA and CDR2 YSLEER. The CDR3 spans 15 residues. V was clipped by 1 base and J by 6 bases; unmatched bases: 4. The CDR3 spells CASSQGQGWSGELFF. CDR3 nucleotide sequence: TGCGCCAGCAGCCAAGGACAGGGGTGGTCCGGGGAGCTGTTTTTT.

This chain connects TRBV9 to TRBJ1-2; tentatively, D is TRBD1 (6 bases). Trimming cost V 4 bases and J 2 bases, with 12 bases left between them. Germline CDR1 and CDR2: SGDLS and YYNGEE. CDR3 length equals 14 residues. The CDR3 sequence is CASSSRGGNYGYTF. As DNA, the CDR3 is TGTGCCAGCAGCTCCAGAGGGGGGAACTATGGCTACACCTTC. Full variable domain (outside the CDR3, taken from reference TRBV9 and TRBJ1-2): DSGVTQTPKHLITATGQRVTLRCSPRSGDLSVYWYQQSLDQGLQFLIQYYNGEERAKGNILERFSAQQFPDLHSELNLSSLELGDSALYFCASSSRGGNYGYTFGSGTRLTVV.

This chain joins TRBV9 and TRBJ1-5; D is unresolved. The CDR3 length is 15 residues. The ends were cut back, 0 bases at V and 2 bases at J, with 9 bases in the middle. Germline values: CDR1 SGDLS, CDR2 YYNGEE. The CDR3 nucleotides are TGTGCCAGCAGCGTAGGGGGTTGGGGCAATCAGCCCCAGCATTTT. It specifies CASSVGGWGNQPQHF. The full variable domain, with the rest looked up from reference TRBV9 and TRBJ1-5, is DSGVTQTPKHLITATGQRVTLRCSPRSGDLSVYWYQQSLDQGLQFLIQYYNGEERAKGNILERFSAQQFPDLHSELNLSSLELGDSALYFCASSVGGWGNQPQHFGDGTRLSIL.

This sequence joins TRBV9 and TRBJ2-7; the match to TRBD1 covers 7 bases. The trim removed 2 bases at V and 1 base at J, leaving 6 bases unmatched. The CDR3 is 15 amino acids. CDR1 is SGDLS, CDR2 YYNGEE, per germline. For the CDR3, the DNA is TGTGCCAGCAGCGTGGGACAGCAACCTTCCTACGAGCAGTACTTC. It encodes CASSVGQQPSYEQYF.

This clone was seen a few times. In the same sample, other DNA sequences code for this CDR3. The rearrangement uses TRBV18 and TRBJ2-1, with D perhaps TRBD2 (6 bases). Germline V gene lookup returns CDR1 KGHSH and CDR2 LQKENI. This CDR3 has 14 amino acids. The V gene lost 2 bases and the J gene lost 1 base, with 6 bases spanning the gap. CDR3 nucleotide sequence: TGTGCCAGCTCACCAGGGGGGTCCTACAATGAGCAGTTCTTC. This encodes CASSPGGSYNEQFF.

This chain connects TRBV27 to TRBJ2-7; D unresolved. V shed 0 bases and J shed 0 bases, with 6 bases lying between them. CDR1 and CDR2 (germline): MNHEY, SMNVEV (reference sequence). The CDR3 runs to 14 residues. CDR3: CASSLSGYSYEQYF. The CDR3 DNA follows: TGTGCCAGCAGTTTATCGGGTTACTCCTACGAGCAGTACTTC.

V and J are TRBV4-1 and TRBJ2-7; 7 bases are shared with TRBD1. There are 13 residues in the CDR3. Germline lookup yields CDR1 MGHRA and CDR2 YSYEKL. Trimming took 5 bases from V and 0 from J; bases not matched to a gene: 1. CDR3 loop: CASSWDSSYEQYF. The CDR3 bases are TGCGCCAGCAGCTGGGACAGCTCCTACGAGCAGTACTTC.

This clone was counted only a few times. This sequence joins TRBV21-1 and TRBJ1-5. TRBV21-1 is deemed a pseudogene. This CDR3 spans 14 amino acids. The DNA of the CDR3 is TGTGCCAGCAGCAAAGTTGTGGGAGAACAGCCCCAGCATTTT. This translates into CASSKVVGEQPQHF.

A word on this clone: The same CDR3 can be traced to other DNA sequences in this sample. The chain combines TRBV30 with TRBJ1-1; a weak D match, TRBD1 (5 bases). This CDR3 region has 12 residues. Germline V gene data show CDR1 as GTSNPN and CDR2 as SVGIG (reference sequence). Trimming took 3 bases from V and 1 from J, leaving 6 bases between them. The CDR3 spells CAWRGPNTEAFF. The CDR3 DNA follows: TGTGCCTGGAGGGGACCGAACACTGAAGCTTTCTTT.